This TCR beta chain was captured in a study of cytomegalovirus exposure and HLA in healthy donors (dated by TCRdb to 2016 to 2017). Regarding the study in general: The 500 to 800 repertoires of the first cohort and the 110 or so validation repertoires were produced on the same platform, according to a later analysis. To predict cytomegalovirus infection status, the study brought together high-throughput TCR immunosequencing, statistical association of individual TCRs with disease status, and machine learning. The study was designed to test whether signatures of past pathogen exposure could be identified by cataloging public T cell receptors. In addition to the first cohort of 650 to 800 subjects, a separate validation cohort of 120 different subjects was used. Here is what the overall study found, with its caveats: Cytomegalovirus status was reported to be diagnosed by the classifier with high specificity and sensitivity in both the original and validation cohorts. In a later analysis, TCRs clustered in the first cohort were found to also tend to co-occur in the approximately 110 validation repertoires, with about 94% of cluster scores above 0. In vitro tests confirmed that a few of the cytomegalovirus-associated TCR beta chains recognize cytomegalovirus antigens. It was suggested by the authors that the approach could potentially be generalized to other disease states and immunological phenotypes. A later analysis lacked HLA typing for the validation cohort, so it scored co-occurrence in that cohort across all 120 repertoires. Across donors, most TCR sequences were observed very rarely, whereas some public TCRs were present in many individuals. The study listed 150 to 200 TCR beta chains as associated with cytomegalovirus.

Regarding this clone: The clone's antigen remains unknown. Relative to the germline gene, one junction end is altered; a read error may explain this.

Separate from the roughly 700-subject first cohort, the validation cohort of around 130 subjects was the group to which the donors belonged. From the cysteine through the phenylalanine, the CDR3 covers 12 amino acids. Only the CDR3 portion is preserved as DNA: 36 bases, with reading frame beginning at the first base. CDR1 and CDR2, looked up from the germline V gene (reference sequence), are SEHNR and FQNEAQ. Library preparation was by the immunoSEQ multiplex PCR assay. On the study's bioinformatics: A statistical classification framework was built for diagnosing cytomegalovirus status from the catalog of TCR beta chain sequences. The table comes from immuneACCESS by way of TCRdb, which keeps in-frame sequences with V and J called. Part of the clones is missing from these tables; in studies checked, under half for an unresolved V gene and the rest for unknown reasons. V and J calls plus clone size are reproduced from that table; the DNA served to infer D and trimming. For this sample there are about 170,000 clones; roughly nine tenths appear just once. The top ten constitute approximately 2.5% of the sample.

Here the chain combines TRBV7-9 and TRBJ2-7; 7 bases in the middle match TRBD1. The clonotype originates from a young man in good health and CMV-seropositive. The specimen was PBMCs. The base sequence is TGTGCCAGCAGGGGACAGCCCTATGAGCAGTACTTC. The resulting protein is CASRGQPYEQYF.